Shown below are 20 T cell receptor beta chains from a single sample sequenced in a study of regulatory T cells in long-lasting Graves disease (dated by TCRdb to about 2021). The time point label, read with the paper, signifies: newly diagnosed GD, antithyroid drugs for less than 3 months. For both TCR sequencing and RNA sequencing, RNA was extracted from PBMCs using TRIzol. Library preparation was by multiplex PCR. Instrument on record: Illumina HiSeq 4000. iRepertoire HTBI primers and Arm-PCR amplification of CDR3 regions were used to construct TCR beta libraries. TCRdb cleaned the public reads at Q25 with fastp, built clones with MiXCR and kept in-frame beta chains. A single entry per CDR3 protein holds the most common genes and DNA from its merged rows. A total of about 530,000 distinct CDR3 sequences appear in this sample, roughly a sixth of them only once. The ten largest account for roughly 25% of the sample.

This sample also appeared in a second study, on T cells in Graves' hyperthyroidism and ophthalmopathy.

Material: peripheral blood mononuclear cells (PBMCs), obtained at new diagnosis, from a patient treated with antithyroid drugs. All receptors come from a middle-aged woman with Graves disease. Donor details come from another sample of the same person, matched by shared clones.

In this sample, this clonotype turned up many times. The gene calls are TRBV2 and TRBJ2-1, with 8 bases identical to TRBD1. The CDR3 is made up of 15 amino acids. The V and J ends lost 6 bases and 3 bases, in that order; junction bases with no gene match: 7. The germline CDR1 and CDR2 sequences are SNHLY and FYNNEI. The CDR3 DNA follows: TGTGCCAGCAGGGGTGGACAGGGCTTCTACAATGAGCAGTTCTTC. Translation: CASRGGQGFYNEQFF.

This clonotype occurred a few times. This chain uses TRBV7-2 with TRBJ2-2; 7 bases are a match to TRBD2. Germline CDR1 and CDR2: SGHTA and FQGNSA. The V segment lost 4 bases and the J segment 5 bases; nucleotides outside the gene matches: 4. This CDR3 contains 14 residues. CDR3 sequence (DNA): TGTGCCAGCAGCTATGGGGGGGGGACCGGGGAGCTGTTTTTT. Its translation is CASSYGGGTGELFF.

V is TRBV7-8 and J is TRBJ1-3; no definite D call. Trimming stripped 5 bases from V and 4 bases from J, with 18 bases between. Germline values: CDR1 SGHVS, CDR2 FQNEAQ. This CDR3 is 16 amino acids long. CDR3 nucleotide sequence: TGTGCCAGCAGCCCGACGGGCGATCCGCCCGGAAACACCATATATTTT. Its protein is CASSPTGDPPGNTIYF.

The chain employs TRBV5-4 and TRBJ2-7, with D possibly being TRBD1 (6 bases). The length of the CDR3 is 15 residues. V gave up 0 bases and J gave up 1 base, with 11 bases separating them. Germline CDR1 reads SGHNT; CDR2 reads YYREEE (reference sequence). The CDR3 is CASSLGGQNSYEQYF. CDR3 bases: TGTGCCAGCAGCTTGGGGGGGCAGAATTCCTACGAGCAGTACTTC.

The rearrangement links TRBV12-3 or TRBV12-4 to TRBJ2-1; 8 positions agree with TRBD1. V trimming: 4 bases; J trimming: 2 bases; junction bases outside the gene matches: 7. There are 16 residues in the CDR3. The CDR3 loop reads CASSYGQGGPYNEQFF. CDR3 DNA: TGTGCCAGCAGTTACGGACAGGGCGGACCCTACAATGAGCAGTTCTTC.

This clonotype has a count of ten or more. The chain is built from TRBV2 and TRBJ2-3, with D possibly called TRBD1 or TRBD2 (5 bases each). Germline CDR1 reads SNHLY; CDR2 reads FYNNEI. The CDR3 consists of 13 residues. The V end was cut by 6 bases, the J end by 8 bases, with 15 bases between. This chain's CDR3 is CASSARDGSTQYF. CDR3 nucleotides: TGTGCCAGCAGCGCCCGGGACGGCAGTACGCAGTATTTT.

This clonotype was observed at least ten times. This chain links TRBV6-1 with TRBJ2-1; 7 nucleotides line up with TRBD1. Trimming took 6 bases from V and 8 from J; bases not matched to a gene: 16. In germline, CDR1 is MNHNS, CDR2 SASEGT. This CDR3 comprises 16 residues. The CDR3, as DNA: TGTGCCAGCAGACGGACCTGGGACAGCGCCATGTATGAGCAGTTCTTC. This translates into CASRRTWDSAMYEQFF.

This clonotype has a count of ten or more. V is TRBV2 and J is TRBJ1-1; D possibly corresponds to TRBD1 (6 bases). Looked up from germline, CDR1 is SNHLY and CDR2 is FYNNEI. This CDR3 contains 15 residues. Trimming left V 10 bases short and J 2 bases short, with 20 bases between. CDR3 bases: TGTGCCACAGCCGCCCGAGGACAGAGCAACACTGAAGCTTTCTTT. Translation: CATAARGQSNTEAFF.

This clonotype was observed a handful of times. The chain combines TRBV12-5 with TRBJ2-2; the D is unclear. This CDR3 comprises 15 residues. The germline CDR1 and CDR2 sequences are LGHNT and FRNRAP. V was clipped by 0 bases and J by 5 bases, with 10 bases between them. In DNA, the CDR3 is TGTGCTAGTGGTTTGGTAACGAAGCCGACCGGGGAGCTGTTTTTT. Translated: CASGLVTKPTGELFF.

The J gene is TRBJ2-1, the V gene TRBV19; perhaps D is TRBD1 or TRBD2 (5 bases each). V lost 7 bases and J 4 bases, leaving 17 bases between the germline ends. The CDR3 has 15 residues. Germline-derived CDR1 and CDR2 are LNHDA and SQIVND (reference sequence). The CDR3 here is CASTRRDARYNEQFF. The CDR3, as DNA: TGTGCCAGTACCCGACGGGACGCCCGTTACAATGAGCAGTTCTTC. Full variable domain (rest looked up from reference TRBV19 and TRBJ2-1): DGGITQSPKYLFRKEGQNVTLSCEQNLNHDAMYWYRQDPGQGLRLIYYSQIVNDFQKGDIAEGYSVSREKKESFPLTVTSAQKNPTAFYLCASTRRDARYNEQFFGPGTRLTVL.

This sequence joins TRBV5-1 and TRBJ2-5; D gene unclear. The germline V gene has CDR1 SGHRS and CDR2 YFSETQ. This CDR3 contains 13 residues. The V end was cut by 3 bases, the J end by 0 bases, with 6 bases between. The DNA of the CDR3 is TGCGCCAGCAGCTCTCATGACCAAGAGACCCAGTACTTC. It yields the protein CASSSHDQETQYF.

This chain connects TRBV7-2 to TRBJ1-1; 8 positions agree with TRBD1. CDR1 SGHTA and CDR2 FQGNSA come from the germline V gene. The CDR3 has 15 residues. After removal of 1 base from V and 5 bases from J, the junction contained 6 bases not matched to a gene. For the CDR3, the DNA is TGTGCCAGCAGCTTAGATCGGACAGGGACGACTGAAGCTTTCTTT. Its translation is CASSLDRTGTTEAFF.

This clonotype was recorded at least ten times. Germline is not matched at one junction end, which may reflect a read error. The chain recombines TRBV5-1 with TRBJ1-2, with a tentative D call TRBD1 (5 bases). CDR1 and CDR2 (germline): SGHRS, YFSETQ. The length of the CDR3 is 15 residues. The CDR3 loop is CASSLVIGAAPHLDF. The CDR3 region has the DNA TGCGCCAGCAGCTTGGTGATAGGGGCAGCCCCCCATCTAGACTTC.

In this sample, this clonotype turned up a few times. The chain has TRBV12-5 and TRBJ2-1; D remains unclear. Germline CDR1 LGHNT, CDR2 FRNRAP. Trimming took 0 bases from V and 8 from J, leaving 11 bases between them. This CDR3 has 14 amino acids. The CDR3, as DNA: TGTGCTAGTGGTTTGGTAATAACTCGCGATGAGCAGTTCTTC. Protein product: CASGLVITRDEQFF.

Points on this clonotype: Possible read error: a much larger clone is one base away. The chain recombines TRBV15 with TRBJ2-3; D possibly matches TRBD1 or TRBD2 (5 bases each). Germline assignment: CDR1 LNHNV and CDR2 YYDKDF (reference sequence). The CDR3 spans 19 residues. V lost 1 base and J 1 base, leaving 21 bases between the germline ends. The CDR3 DNA sequence: TGTGCCACCAGCAGAGGTACTGCAGTGGGCAGAGGGGGCACAGATACGCAGTATTTT. Its translation: CATSRGTAVGRGGTDTQYF.

The sample holds a few counts of this clonotype. The genes are TRBV27 and TRBJ1-4, with D hard to call. Germline values: CDR1 MNHEY, CDR2 SMNVEV (reference sequence). Between the trimmed V and J ends, which lost 0 bases and 3 bases, there was a span of 5 bases. The CDR3 contains 14 residues. The CDR3 DNA sequence: TGTGCCAGCAGTTTATCGGACGCTAATGAAAAACTGTTTTTT. Protein: CASSLSDANEKLFF.

Ten or more counts support this clonotype. The CDR3 DNA sequence: TGTGCCAGCAGCTCTTTTGAAGGGGCAGCCTACGAGCAGTACTTC. Amino acids: CASSSFEGAAYEQYF. V gene TRBV11-2 combines with J gene TRBJ2-7; a possible D gene is TRBD1 (5 bases). Trimming took off 4 bases at V and 2 bases at J, with 15 bases between the two ends. The CDR3 runs 15 residues. Germline CDR1 reads SGHAT; CDR2 reads FQNNGV.

Worth noting for this clonotype: This sequence may be a read error, since a much larger clone differs from it by one base. The J gene is TRBJ1-5, the V gene TRBV19; D gene uncertain. Germline V gene data show CDR1 as LNHDA and CDR2 as SQIVND (reference sequence). With 5 bases removed from V and 2 bases from J, the gap between germline ends came to 10 bases. CDR3 size: 14 residues. CDR3 amino acids: CASSGLGGNQPQHF. CDR3 in DNA: TGTGCCAGTAGTGGACTAGGCGGCAATCAGCCCCAGCATTTT.

The chain links TRBV4-1 to TRBJ2-1, with 7 nucleotides matching TRBD2. Unmatched junction bases numbered 11, after V lost 2 bases and J lost 4 bases. CDR3 length: 17 amino acids. Germline CDR1 is MGHRA and CDR2 is YSYEKL. CDR3 sequence (DNA): TGCGCCAGCAGCCAATCCCCGGGGCGGGGGTTATACAATGAGCAGTTCTTC. Its translation: CASSQSPGRGLYNEQFF.

This clonotype was counted at least ten times. This sequence joins TRBV11-2 and TRBJ1-2, with D possibly being TRBD1 (5 bases). Germline V gene data show CDR1 as SGHAT and CDR2 as FQNNGV. V was pared by 4 bases and J by 6 bases, with 15 bases between. The CDR3 totals 14 residues. CDR3: CASSSGQPRDGYTF. The CDR3 coding sequence is TGTGCCAGCAGCTCTGGACAACCTAGGGATGGCTACACCTTC. Full variable domain (outside the CDR3, taken from reference TRBV11-2 and TRBJ1-2): EAGVAQSPRYKIIEKRQSVAFWCNPISGHATLYWYQQILGQGPKLLIQFQNNGVVDDSQLPKDRFSAERLKGVDSTLKIQPAKLEDSAVYLCASSSGQPRDGYTFGSGTRLTVV.